A selection of T cell receptor beta chains follows, all from one sample in a study of low-dose radiotherapy and immunotherapy resistance in tumors. In TCRdb, the reads were re-called with MiXCR into one record per CDR3 protein. The sample lists tens of thousands of distinct CDR3 sequences; 15% to 20% were seen once. The specimen was PBMCs, collected before treatment. The receptors were sampled from a male donor with prostate cancer. CDR3s include the opening cysteine and the closing phenylalanine or tryptophan. Each record gives: clone size, J gene, V gene, D gene, CDR3 length, CDR3 protein, CDR3 DNA. The D gene is left open where the match is weak. Size is stated for part of the rows, as once, few or many counts, or as a class when the clone is expanded.

>.|TRBJ2-2|TRBV11-2|TRBD1|15
CASSLYGTETGELFF
TGTGCCAGCAGCTTATACGGGACAGAGACCGGGGAGCTGTTTTTT
>.|TRBJ1-5|TRBV30|TRBD1|15
CAWSPGQASNQPQHF
TGTGCCTGGAGTCCGGGACAGGCAAGCAATCAGCCCCAGCATTTT
>.|TRBJ2-2|TRBV6-4|.|17
CASSDRDHGELFFVFFF
.
>many|TRBJ2-3|TRBV12-3/TRBV12-4|.|13
CASSFIDTDTQYF
TGTGCCAGCAGTTTTATTGACACAGATACGCAGTATTTT
>.|TRBJ1-2|TRBV2|.|12
CASRDDGYGYTF
TGTGCCAGCAGGGATGACGGCTATGGCTACACCTTC
>.|TRBJ1-5|TRBV2|TRBD1|15
CASRLGQGAGQPQHF
TGTGCCAGCAGGTTGGGACAGGGGGCTGGTCAGCCCCAGCATTTT
>many|TRBJ2-7|TRBV7-9|TRBD1|16
CASSSSLGQGAYEQYF
TGTGCCAGCAGCTCCAGCCTTGGACAGGGAGCCTACGAGCAGTACTTC
>many|TRBJ1-3|TRBV18|.|20
CASSPRTMGAERRSGNTIYF
TGTGCCAGCTCACCGAGGACTATGGGTGCCGAACGGCGCTCTGGAAACACCATATATTTT
>many|TRBJ2-5|TRBV11-3|.|14
CASSEGGVQETQYF
TGTGCCAGCAGCGAGGGTGGGGTCCAAGAGACCCAGTACTTC
>many|TRBJ2-4|TRBV12-3/TRBV12-4|.|16
CASRAGQAEAKNIQYF
TGTGCCAGCAGGGCGGGGCAGGCCGAAGCCAAAAACATTCAGTACTTC
>many|TRBJ2-2|TRBV27|.|16
CASSLVASPLGGELFF
TGTGCCAGCAGTTTGGTGGCCTCACCTCTAGGCGGGGAGCTGTTTTTT